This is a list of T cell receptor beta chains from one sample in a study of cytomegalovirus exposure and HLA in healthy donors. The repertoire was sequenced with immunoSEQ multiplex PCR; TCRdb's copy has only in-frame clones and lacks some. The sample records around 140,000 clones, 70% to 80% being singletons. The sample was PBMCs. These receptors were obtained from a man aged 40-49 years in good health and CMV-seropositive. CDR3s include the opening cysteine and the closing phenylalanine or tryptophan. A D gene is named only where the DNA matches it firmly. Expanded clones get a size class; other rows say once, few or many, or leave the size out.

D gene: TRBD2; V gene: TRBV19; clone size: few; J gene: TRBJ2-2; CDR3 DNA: TGTGCCAGTAGTATACTAGCGGGGAGTTTTACCGGGGAGCTGTTTTTT; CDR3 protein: CASSILAGSFTGELFF
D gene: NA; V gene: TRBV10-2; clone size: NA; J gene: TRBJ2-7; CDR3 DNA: TGCGCCAGCAGTGAGTGGTCAGGTTACGACGAGCAGTACTTC; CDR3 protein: CASSEWSGYDEQYF
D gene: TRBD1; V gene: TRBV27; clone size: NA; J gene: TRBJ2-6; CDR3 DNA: TGTGCCAGCAGTTCTTGGACAGGGGACGTCCTGACTTTC; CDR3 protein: CASSSWTGDVLTF
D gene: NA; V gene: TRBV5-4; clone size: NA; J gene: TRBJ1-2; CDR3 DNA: TGTGCCAGCAGCGCCGTTCAGGCCGGCTACACCTTC; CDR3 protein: CASSAVQAGYTF
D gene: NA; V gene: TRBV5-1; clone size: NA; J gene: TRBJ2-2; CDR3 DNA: TGCGCCAGCAGCTCGACAGTGCCTGCCGGGGAGCTGTTTTTT; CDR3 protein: CASSSTVPAGELFF
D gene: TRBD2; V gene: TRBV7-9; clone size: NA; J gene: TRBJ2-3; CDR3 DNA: TGTGCCAGCAGCCCTACTAGCGGGAGTGGCACAGATACGCAGTATTTT; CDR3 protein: CASSPTSGSGTDTQYF
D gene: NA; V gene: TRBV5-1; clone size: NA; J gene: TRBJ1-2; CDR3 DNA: TGCGCCAGCTCCCCCGGGTTCCCTAACTATGGCTACACCTTC; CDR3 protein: CASSPGFPNYGYTF
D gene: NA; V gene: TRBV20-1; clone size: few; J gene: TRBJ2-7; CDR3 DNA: TGCAGTGCTCACAACTCCTACGAGCAGTACTTC; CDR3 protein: CSAHNSYEQYF
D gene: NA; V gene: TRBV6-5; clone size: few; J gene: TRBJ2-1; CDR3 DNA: TGTGCCAGCACCGGGTCCCGGAACAATGAGCAGTTCTTC; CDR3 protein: CASTGSRNNEQFF
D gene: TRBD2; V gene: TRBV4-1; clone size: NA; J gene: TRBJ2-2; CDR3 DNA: TGCGCCAGCAGACCAAGAATGGCCGGGGGAGGGACCGGGGAGCTGTTTTTT; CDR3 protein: CASRPRMAGGGTGELFF
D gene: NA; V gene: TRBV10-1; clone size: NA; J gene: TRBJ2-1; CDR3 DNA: TGCGCCAGCAGTGATATCGGGAACTCCTACAATGAGCAGTTCTTC; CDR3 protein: CASSDIGNSYNEQFF
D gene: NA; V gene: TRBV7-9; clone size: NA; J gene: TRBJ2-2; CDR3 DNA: TGTGCCAGCAAGGGCAGGGGGGCTTCCTTGAACACCGGGGAGCTGTTTTTT; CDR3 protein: CASKGRGASLNTGELFF
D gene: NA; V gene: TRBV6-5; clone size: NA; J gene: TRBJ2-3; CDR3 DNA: TGTGCCAGCAGTTACTCATACACCACAGATACGCAGTATTTT; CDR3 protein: CASSYSYTTDTQYF
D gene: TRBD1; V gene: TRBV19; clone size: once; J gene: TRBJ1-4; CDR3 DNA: TGTGCCAGTAGTAAGGACAGGTTGGAAAAACTGTTTTTT; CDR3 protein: CASSKDRLEKLFF
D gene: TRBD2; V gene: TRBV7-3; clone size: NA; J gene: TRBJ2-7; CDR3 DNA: TGTGCCAGCAGCGCGCTGGACGGCCTAGCGGTTTACGAGCAGTACTTC; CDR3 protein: CASSALDGLAVYEQYF
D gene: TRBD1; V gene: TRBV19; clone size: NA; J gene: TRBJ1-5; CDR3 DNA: TGTGCCAGTAGTATAAGGGGACAGGGACCAGGTCAGCCCCAGCATTTT; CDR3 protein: CASSIRGQGPGQPQHF
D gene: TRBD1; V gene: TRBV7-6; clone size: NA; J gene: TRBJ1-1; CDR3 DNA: TGTGCCAGCAGCGTAGACAGGGACACTGAAGCTTTCTTT; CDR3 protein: CASSVDRDTEAFF